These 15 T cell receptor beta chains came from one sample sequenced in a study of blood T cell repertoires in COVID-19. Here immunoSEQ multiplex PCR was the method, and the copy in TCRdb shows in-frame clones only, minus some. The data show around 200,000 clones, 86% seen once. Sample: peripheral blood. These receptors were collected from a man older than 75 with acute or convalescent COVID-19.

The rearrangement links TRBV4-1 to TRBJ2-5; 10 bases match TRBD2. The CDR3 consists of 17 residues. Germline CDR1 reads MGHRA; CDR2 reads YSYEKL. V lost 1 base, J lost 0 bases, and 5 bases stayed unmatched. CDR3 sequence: CASSQVGLAVYQETQYF. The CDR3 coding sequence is TGCGCCAGCAGCCAAGTCGGACTAGCGGTGTACCAAGAGACCCAGTACTTC.

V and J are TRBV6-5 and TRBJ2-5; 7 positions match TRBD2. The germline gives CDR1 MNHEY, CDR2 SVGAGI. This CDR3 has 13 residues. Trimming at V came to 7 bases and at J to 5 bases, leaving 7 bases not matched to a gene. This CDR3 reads CASTYMGGETQYF. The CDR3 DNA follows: TGTGCCAGCACTTATATGGGGGGGGAGACCCAGTACTTC.

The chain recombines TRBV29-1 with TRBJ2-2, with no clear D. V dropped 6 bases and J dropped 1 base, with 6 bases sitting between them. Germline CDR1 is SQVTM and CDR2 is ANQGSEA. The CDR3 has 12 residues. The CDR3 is CSVLRNTGELFF. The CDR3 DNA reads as TGCAGCGTCCTACGGAACACCGGGGAGCTGTTTTTT.

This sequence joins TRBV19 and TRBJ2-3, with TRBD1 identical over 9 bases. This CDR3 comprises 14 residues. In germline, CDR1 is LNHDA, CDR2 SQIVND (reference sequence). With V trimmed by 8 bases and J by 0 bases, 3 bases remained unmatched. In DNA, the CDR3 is TGTGCCAGTCGGACAGGGGAGAGCACAGATACGCAGTATTTT. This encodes CASRTGESTDTQYF. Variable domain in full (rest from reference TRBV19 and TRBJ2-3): DGGITQSPKYLFRKEGQNVTLSCEQNLNHDAMYWYRQDPGQGLRLIYYSQIVNDFQKGDIAEGYSVSREKKESFPLTVTSAQKNPTAFYLCASRTGESTDTQYFGPGTRLTVL.

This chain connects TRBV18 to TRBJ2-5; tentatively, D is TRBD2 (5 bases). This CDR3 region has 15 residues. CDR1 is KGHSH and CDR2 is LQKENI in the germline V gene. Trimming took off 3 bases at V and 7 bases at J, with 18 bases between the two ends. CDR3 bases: TGTGCCAGCTCACCTCCTGGACTTACCGAGGGGACCCAGTACTTC. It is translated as CASSPPGLTEGTQYF. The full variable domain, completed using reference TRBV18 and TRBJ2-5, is NAGVMQNPRHLVRRRGQEARLRCSPMKGHSHVYWYRQLPEEGLKFMVYLQKENIIDESGMPKERFSAEFPKEGPSILRIQQVVRGDSAAYFCASSPPGLTEGTQYFGPGTRLLVL.

CDR3 nucleotides: TGTGCCAGCAGCTTAGCGCAAGGGACTAGGGAGCTGTTTTTT. Translated, it gives CASSLAQGTRELFF. The V gene is TRBV7-8, the J gene TRBJ2-2, with 7 bases aligning to TRBD2. Germline V CDR1 and CDR2: SGHVS, FQNEAQ. The junction had 4 bases not matched to a gene; V was cut back by 0 bases and J by 9 bases. The CDR3 is 14 amino acids.

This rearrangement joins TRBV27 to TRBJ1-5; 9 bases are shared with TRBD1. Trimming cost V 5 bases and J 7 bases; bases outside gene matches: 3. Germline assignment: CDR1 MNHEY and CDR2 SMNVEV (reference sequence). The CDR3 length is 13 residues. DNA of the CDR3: TGTGCCAGCAGTATAGACAGGGGGCAGCCCCAGCATTTT. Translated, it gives CASSIDRGQPQHF.

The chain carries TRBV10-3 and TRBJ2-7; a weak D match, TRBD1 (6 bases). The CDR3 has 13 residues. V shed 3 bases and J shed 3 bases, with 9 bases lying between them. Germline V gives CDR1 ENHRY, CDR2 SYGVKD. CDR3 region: CAISEQGLYEQYF. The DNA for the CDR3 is TGTGCCATCAGTGAACAGGGCCTCTACGAGCAGTACTTC.

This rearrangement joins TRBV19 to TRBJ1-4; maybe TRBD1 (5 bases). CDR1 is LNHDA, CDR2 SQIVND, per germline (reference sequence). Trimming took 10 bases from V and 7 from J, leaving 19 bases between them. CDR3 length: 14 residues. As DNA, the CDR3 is TGTGCCACCGCTACCGGGGGGTATGCTGAAAAACTGTTTTTT. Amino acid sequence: CATATGGYAEKLFF.

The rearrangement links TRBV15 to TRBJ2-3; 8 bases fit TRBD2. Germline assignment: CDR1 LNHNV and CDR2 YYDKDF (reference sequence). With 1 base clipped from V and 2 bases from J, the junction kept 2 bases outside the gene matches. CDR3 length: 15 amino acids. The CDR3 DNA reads TGTGCCACCAGCAGAGGGACTAGCTACACAGATACGCAGTATTTT. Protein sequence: CATSRGTSYTDTQYF.

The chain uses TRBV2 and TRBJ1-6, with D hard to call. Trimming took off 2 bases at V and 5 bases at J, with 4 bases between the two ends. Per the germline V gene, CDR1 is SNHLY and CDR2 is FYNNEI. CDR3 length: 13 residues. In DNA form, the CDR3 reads TGTGCCAGCAGTGAACAGAATAATTCACCCCTCCACTTT. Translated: CASSEQNNSPLHF.

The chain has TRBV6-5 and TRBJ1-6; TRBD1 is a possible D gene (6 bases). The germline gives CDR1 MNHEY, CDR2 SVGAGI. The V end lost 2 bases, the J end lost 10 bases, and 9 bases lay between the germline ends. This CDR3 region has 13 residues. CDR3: CASSYDRRSPLHF. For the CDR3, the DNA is TGTGCCAGCAGTTACGACAGGAGGTCACCCCTCCACTTT.

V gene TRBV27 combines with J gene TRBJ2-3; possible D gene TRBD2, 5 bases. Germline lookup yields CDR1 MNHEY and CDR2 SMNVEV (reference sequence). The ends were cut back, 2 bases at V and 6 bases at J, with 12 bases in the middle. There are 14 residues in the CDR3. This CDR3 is CASSLNRGPDTQYF. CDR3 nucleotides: TGTGCCAGCAGTTTAAATCGGGGTCCGGATACGCAGTATTTT.

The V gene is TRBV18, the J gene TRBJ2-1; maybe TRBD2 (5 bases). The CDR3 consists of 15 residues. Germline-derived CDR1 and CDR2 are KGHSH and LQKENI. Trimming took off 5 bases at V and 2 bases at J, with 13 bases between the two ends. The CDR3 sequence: CASSVRGSTYNEQFF. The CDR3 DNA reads TGTGCCAGCTCAGTTAGAGGGTCTACCTACAATGAGCAGTTCTTC.

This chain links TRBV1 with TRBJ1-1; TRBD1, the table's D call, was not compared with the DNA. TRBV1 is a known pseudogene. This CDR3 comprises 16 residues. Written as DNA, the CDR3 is TGCACCAGCAGCCATCGCGGGACAGCCCGGACGGGTGAAGCTTTCTTT. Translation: CTSSHRGTARTGEAFF.